These 21 T cell receptor beta chains were all obtained from the same sample, sequenced in a study of blood T cell repertoires in COVID-19. Sequencing was performed with immunoSEQ multiplex PCR; in TCRdb, only in-frame clones are kept and a portion is missing. Of approximately 130,000 clones in the sample, around 83% were seen once. The source material was PBMCs or T cells enriched from blood (not recorded which). These receptors all stem from a man aged 25-45 years who had recovered from COVID-19.

The V and J genes are TRBV5-1 and TRBJ1-1, with D uncertain. Looked up from germline, CDR1 is SGHRS and CDR2 is YFSETQ. This CDR3 is built from 14 residues. Between the trimmed V and J ends, which lost 4 bases and 3 bases, there was a span of 13 bases. The CDR3 reads CASSNGGVDTEAFF. CDR3 DNA: TGCGCCAGCAGCAATGGCGGGGTGGACACTGAAGCTTTCTTT.

The V gene is TRBV6-5, the J gene TRBJ1-5; 7 bases line up with TRBD1. CDR3 length equals 15 residues. CDR1 and CDR2 from the germline V gene are MNHEY and SVGAGI. Losses at the gene ends were 7 bases for V and 2 bases for J; bases not matched to a gene: 8. CDR3: CASTTTGPRNQPQHF. CDR3 in DNA: TGTGCCAGCACCACGACAGGGCCTCGCAATCAGCCCCAGCATTTT.

This sequence joins TRBV15 and TRBJ2-1, with TRBD1 matching over 7 bases. This CDR3 is built from 17 residues. Unmatched junction bases numbered 12, after V lost 0 bases and J lost 7 bases. Germline CDR1 LNHNV, CDR2 YYDKDF (reference sequence). The chain's CDR3 is CATSRDRTGVWANEQFF. The CDR3 DNA sequence: TGTGCCACCAGCAGAGATCGGACAGGAGTTTGGGCGAATGAGCAGTTCTTC.

This clone was seen a handful of times. J is TRBJ2-7 and V is TRBV7-9; D call uncertain. V was pared by 5 bases and J by 2 bases, with 7 bases between. Germline V gene lookup returns CDR1 SEHNR and CDR2 FQNEAQ (reference sequence). This CDR3 region has 12 residues. CDR3 loop: CASSPVTYEQYF. CDR3 coding DNA: TGTGCCAGCAGCCCGGTAACCTACGAGCAGTACTTC.

V usage is TRBV19 and J usage is TRBJ1-4; the D gene is possibly TRBD1 (5 bases). This CDR3 is built from 15 residues. The germline gives CDR1 LNHDA, CDR2 SQIVND (reference sequence). The V and J ends lost 4 bases and 3 bases respectively, with 12 bases between them. The CDR3, as DNA: TGTGCCAGTAGTAGTGGCGGCAGGGCTAATGAAAAACTGTTTTTT. This codes for CASSSGGRANEKLFF.

The chain recombines TRBV15 with TRBJ1-4; perhaps TRBD1 as D (5 bases). The CDR3 is 16 residues long. CDR1 is LNHNV, CDR2 YYDKDF, per germline (reference sequence). V lost 1 base, J lost 7 bases, and 16 bases lay in between. This CDR3 is CATSRASPRRGEKLFF. The CDR3 DNA reads as TGTGCCACCAGCAGAGCATCACCCAGAAGGGGTGAAAAACTGTTTTTT.

The chain links TRBV5-1 to TRBJ2-5; TRBD1 matches at 7 bases. This CDR3 comprises 13 residues. Trimming took 2 bases from V and 4 from J; bases not matched to a gene: 2. The germline V gene encodes CDR1 SGHRS and CDR2 YFSETQ. DNA of the CDR3: TGCGCCAGCAGCTTCCGGGACAGAGAGACCCAGTACTTC. Translated: CASSFRDRETQYF.

The chain employs TRBV27 and TRBJ2-1, with 14 bases matching TRBD2. The CDR3 sequence is 16 residues long. CDR1 MNHEY and CDR2 SMNVEV come from the germline V gene (reference sequence). V lost 8 bases to trimming and J lost 0 bases; unmatched junction nucleotides: 3. CDR3 nucleotides: TGTGCCAGCCGGACTAGCGGGGGGAGCTCCTACAATGAGCAGTTCTTC. Its protein product is CASRTSGGSSYNEQFF.

The chain couples TRBV6-5 to TRBJ2-1; D is unresolved. Germline V lookup: CDR1 MNHEY, CDR2 SVGAGI. V was pared by 7 bases and J by 4 bases, with 11 bases between. This CDR3 contains 13 residues. The CDR3: CASTLYAYNEQFF. The DNA of the CDR3 is TGTGCCAGCACCCTATACGCTTACAATGAGCAGTTCTTC.

The CDR3 nucleotides are TGTGCCAGCAGCTTTAGCGGTGGGGGCACAGATACGCAGTATTTT. Translation: CASSFSGGGTDTQYF. The V call is TRBV7-3, the J call TRBJ2-3; D is possibly TRBD2 (6 bases). Per the germline V gene, CDR1 is SGHTA and CDR2 is FQGTGA. The CDR3 spans 15 residues. The V end lost 3 bases, the J end lost 1 base, and 11 bases lay between the germline ends.

The rearrangement joins TRBV25-1 to TRBJ1-5; the D gene is possibly TRBD1 (6 bases). This CDR3 is 13 amino acids long. V was clipped by 6 bases and J by 5 bases, with 11 bases between them. Germline CDR1 reads MGHDK; CDR2 reads SYGVNS. CDR3 in DNA: TGTGCCAGCAGCCAACAGGGTCATCAGCCCCAGCATTTT. It translates to CASSQQGHQPQHF.

The chain employs TRBV19 and TRBJ1-5; unclear D gene. With 5 bases removed from V and 3 bases from J, the gap between germline ends came to 11 bases. Germline assignment: CDR1 LNHDA and CDR2 SQIVND (reference sequence). CDR3 length: 14 amino acids. The CDR3 is CASSLAGINQPQHF. DNA for the CDR3: TGTGCCAGTAGTCTAGCAGGCATCAATCAGCCCCAGCATTTT. Based on the CDR3 plus reference TRBV19 and TRBJ1-5, the full variable domain is DGGITQSPKYLFRKEGQNVTLSCEQNLNHDAMYWYRQDPGQGLRLIYYSQIVNDFQKGDIAEGYSVSREKKESFPLTVTSAQKNPTAFYLCASSLAGINQPQHFGDGTRLSIL.

The chain joins TRBV18 to TRBJ1-1; maybe TRBD1 (6 bases). There are 14 residues in the CDR3. CDR1 and CDR2 from the germline V gene are KGHSH and LQKENI. V was clipped by 3 bases and J by 3 bases, with 11 bases between them. In DNA, the CDR3 is TGTGCCAGCTCACCGGGGGCGGAGGACACTGAAGCTTTCTTT. Protein sequence: CASSPGAEDTEAFF.

This clone has a handful of counts. V is TRBV5-1 and J is TRBJ1-2; unclear D gene. There are 16 residues in the CDR3. CDR1 is SGHRS and CDR2 is YFSETQ in the germline V gene. V was pared by 4 bases and J by 6 bases, with 22 bases between. CDR3 DNA: TGCGCCAGCAGCGCAGGACTGGAGTTAGTCCTACATGGCTACACCTTC. Residues: CASSAGLELVLHGYTF.

The chain couples TRBV11-2 to TRBJ2-5; weak D call: TRBD2 (5 bases). This CDR3 region has 13 residues. Trimming pared 5 bases from V and 4 bases from J, leaving 11 bases between. The germline V gene encodes CDR1 SGHAT and CDR2 FQNNGV. CDR3 nucleotide sequence: TGTGCCAGCAGCCAGGAGGTCCGAGAGACCCAGTACTTC. Translation gives CASSQEVRETQYF. The variable domain in full, with the rest retrieved from reference TRBV11-2 and TRBJ2-5, is EAGVAQSPRYKIIEKRQSVAFWCNPISGHATLYWYQQILGQGPKLLIQFQNNGVVDDSQLPKDRFSAERLKGVDSTLKIQPAKLEDSAVYLCASSQEVRETQYFGPGTRLLVL.

The chain recombines TRBV5-8 with TRBJ1-1; D possibly corresponds to TRBD1 (6 bases). Trimming pared 2 bases from V and 2 bases from J, leaving 7 bases between. The CDR3 has 13 residues. From germline, CDR1 is SGHTS and CDR2 YDEGEE. CDR3 protein: CASSFRGNTEAFF. DNA of the CDR3: TGTGCCAGCAGCTTCAGGGGTAACACTGAAGCTTTCTTT.

The gene calls are TRBV19 and TRBJ2-7, with 7 bases fitting TRBD2. The CDR3 loop spans 15 amino acids. The germline V gene encodes CDR1 LNHDA and CDR2 SQIVND (reference sequence). The junction had 7 bases not matched to a gene; V was cut back by 5 bases and J by 0 bases. The CDR3: CASSWASGPSYEQYF. The CDR3 DNA reads as TGTGCCAGTAGTTGGGCTAGCGGTCCCTCCTACGAGCAGTACTTC.

The V call is TRBV10-3, the J call TRBJ1-3; 9 positions agree with TRBD1. The germline V gene encodes CDR1 ENHRY and CDR2 SYGVKD. This CDR3 contains 17 residues. V shed 0 bases, J shed 4 bases, and the junction held 7 bases outside the gene matches. For the CDR3, the DNA is TGTGCCATCAGTGAGTCGAAGGGGACAGGGAGCGGAAACACCATATATTTT. Translation gives CAISESKGTGSGNTIYF.

The rearrangement uses TRBV12-5 and TRBJ1-4, with TRBD1 identical over 8 bases. Germline trimming cut 3 bases from V and 4 bases from J; bases unmatched to any gene: 1. The CDR3 consists of 14 residues. The germline V gene encodes CDR1 LGHNT and CDR2 FRNRAP. CDR3 DNA: TGTGCTAGTGGTTTCGGACAGGGTAATGAAAAACTGTTTTTT. Its translation is CASGFGQGNEKLFF.

The gene calls are TRBV11-2 and TRBJ1-5, with TRBD1 identical over 7 bases. The CDR3 contains 13 residues. The germline V gene has CDR1 SGHAT and CDR2 FQNNGV. With V trimmed by 5 bases and J by 6 bases, 4 bases remained unmatched. The CDR3 coding sequence is TGTGCCAGCAGCCCCGACAGGGCTCAGCCCCAGCATTTT. Protein sequence: CASSPDRAQPQHF.

This chain uses TRBV18 with TRBJ1-1, with D tentatively TRBD1 (5 bases). Germline assignment: CDR1 KGHSH and CDR2 LQKENI. The CDR3 has 13 amino acids. Deletions cut 6 bases from V and 1 base from J, with 9 bases between. The CDR3 sequence is CASSTDTNTEAFF. In nucleotides, the CDR3 is TGTGCCAGCTCGACGGACACGAACACTGAAGCTTTCTTT.